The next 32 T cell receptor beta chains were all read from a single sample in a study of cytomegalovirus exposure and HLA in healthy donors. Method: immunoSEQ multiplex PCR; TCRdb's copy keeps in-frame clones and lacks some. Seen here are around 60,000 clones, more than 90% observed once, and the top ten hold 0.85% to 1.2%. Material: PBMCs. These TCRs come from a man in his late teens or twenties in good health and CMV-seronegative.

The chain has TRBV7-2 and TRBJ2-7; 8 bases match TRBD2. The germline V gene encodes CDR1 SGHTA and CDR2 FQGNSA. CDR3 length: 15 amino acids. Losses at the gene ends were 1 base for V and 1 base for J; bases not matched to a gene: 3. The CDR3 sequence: CASSLESGGSYEQYF. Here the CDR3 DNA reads TGTGCCAGCAGCTTAGAGAGCGGGGGATCCTACGAGCAGTACTTC.

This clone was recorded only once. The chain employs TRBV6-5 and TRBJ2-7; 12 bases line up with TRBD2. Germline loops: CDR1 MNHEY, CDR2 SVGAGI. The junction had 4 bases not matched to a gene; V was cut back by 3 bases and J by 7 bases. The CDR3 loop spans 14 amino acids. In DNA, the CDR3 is TGTGCCAGCAGTTATACTAGCGGGAGGCTTGAGCAGTACTTC. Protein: CASSYTSGRLEQYF.

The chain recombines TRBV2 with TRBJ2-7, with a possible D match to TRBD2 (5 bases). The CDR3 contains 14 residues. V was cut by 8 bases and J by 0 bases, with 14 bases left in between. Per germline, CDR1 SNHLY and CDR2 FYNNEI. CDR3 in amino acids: CASAKGESSYEQYF. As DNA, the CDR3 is TGTGCCAGCGCCAAGGGAGAGAGCTCCTACGAGCAGTACTTC.

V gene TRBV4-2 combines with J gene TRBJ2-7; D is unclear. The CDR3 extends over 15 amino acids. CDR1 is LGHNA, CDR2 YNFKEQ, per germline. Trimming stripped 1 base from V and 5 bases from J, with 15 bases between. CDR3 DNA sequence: TGTGCCAGCAGCCAAGCTGACTCTGCTTTTAACGAGCAGTACTTC. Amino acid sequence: CASSQADSAFNEQYF.

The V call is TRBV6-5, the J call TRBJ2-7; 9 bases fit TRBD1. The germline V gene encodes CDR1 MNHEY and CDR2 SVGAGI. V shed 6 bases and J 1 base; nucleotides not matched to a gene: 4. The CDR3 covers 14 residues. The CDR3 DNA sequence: TGTGCCAGCAGGCCGGGACAGGGATCCTACGAGCAGTACTTC. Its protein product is CASRPGQGSYEQYF.

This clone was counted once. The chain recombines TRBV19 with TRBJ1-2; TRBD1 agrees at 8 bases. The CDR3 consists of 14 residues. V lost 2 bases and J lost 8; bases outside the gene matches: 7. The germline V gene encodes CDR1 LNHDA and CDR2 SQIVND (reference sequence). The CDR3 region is CASSISGTGGGYTF. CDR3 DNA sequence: TGTGCCAGTAGTATATCGGGGACAGGAGGAGGCTACACCTTC.

This chain's CDR3 is CSASDRYEQYF. CDR3 in DNA: TGCAGTGCCAGCGACAGATACGAGCAGTACTTC. The chain carries TRBV20-1 and TRBJ2-7; TRBD1 is a possible D gene (5 bases). The CDR3 has 11 residues. V was trimmed by 6 bases and J by 4 bases, leaving 10 bases between them. From germline, CDR1 is DFQATT and CDR2 SNEGSKA (reference sequence).

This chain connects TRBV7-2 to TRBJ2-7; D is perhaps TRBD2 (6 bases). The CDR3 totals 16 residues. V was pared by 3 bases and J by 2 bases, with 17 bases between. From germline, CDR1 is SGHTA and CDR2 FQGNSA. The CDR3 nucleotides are TGTGCCAGCAGCTTGGCTGGGGCTAGCGTCACCTACGAGCAGTACTTC. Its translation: CASSLAGASVTYEQYF.

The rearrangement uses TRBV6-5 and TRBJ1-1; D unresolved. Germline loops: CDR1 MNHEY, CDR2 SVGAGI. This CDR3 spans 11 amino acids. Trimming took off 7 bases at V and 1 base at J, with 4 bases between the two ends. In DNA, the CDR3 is TGTGCCAGCACAAAGAACACTGAAGCTTTCTTT. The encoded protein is CASTKNTEAFF.

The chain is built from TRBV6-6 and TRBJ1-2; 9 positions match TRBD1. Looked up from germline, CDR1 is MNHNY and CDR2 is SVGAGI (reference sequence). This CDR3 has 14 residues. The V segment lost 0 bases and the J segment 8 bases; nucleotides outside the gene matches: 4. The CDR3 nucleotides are TGTGCCAGCAGTTACTCTGGGACAGGGCAAGGCTACACCTTC. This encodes CASSYSGTGQGYTF.

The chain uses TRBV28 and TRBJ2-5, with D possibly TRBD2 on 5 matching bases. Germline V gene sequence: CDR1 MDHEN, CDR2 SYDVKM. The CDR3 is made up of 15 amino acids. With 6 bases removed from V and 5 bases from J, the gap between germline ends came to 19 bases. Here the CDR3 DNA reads TGTGCCAGCAGACTGGACCGGGAATGGGGTGAGACCCAGTACTTC. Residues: CASRLDREWGETQYF.

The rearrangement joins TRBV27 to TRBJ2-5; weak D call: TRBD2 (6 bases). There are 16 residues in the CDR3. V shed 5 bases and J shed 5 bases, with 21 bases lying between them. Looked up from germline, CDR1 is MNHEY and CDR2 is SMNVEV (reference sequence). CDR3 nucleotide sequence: TGTGCCAGCAGTCCCTTGGGACTGGTAAAGTTGGAGACCCAGTACTTC. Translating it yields CASSPLGLVKLETQYF.

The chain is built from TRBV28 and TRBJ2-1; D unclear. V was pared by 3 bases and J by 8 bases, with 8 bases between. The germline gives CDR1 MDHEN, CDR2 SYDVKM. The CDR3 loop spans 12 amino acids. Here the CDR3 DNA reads TGTGCCAGCAGTTTCTATAGTTATGAGCAGTTCTTC. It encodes CASSFYSYEQFF.

CDR3 nucleotides: TGTGCCAGCACCGAACAGGCAAGCACAGATACGCAGTATTTT. As protein: CASTEQASTDTQYF. The rearrangement links TRBV27 to TRBJ2-3; D is possibly TRBD1 (5 bases). The CDR3 runs to 14 residues. Trimming removed 7 bases from V and 0 bases from J, with 11 bases in between. The germline CDR1 and CDR2 sequences are MNHEY and SMNVEV (reference sequence).

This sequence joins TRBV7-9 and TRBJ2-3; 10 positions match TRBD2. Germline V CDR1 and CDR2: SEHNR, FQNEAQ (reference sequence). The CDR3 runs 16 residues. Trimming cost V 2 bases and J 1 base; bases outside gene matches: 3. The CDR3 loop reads CASSLTGTSGTDTQYF. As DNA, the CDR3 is TGTGCCAGCAGCTTAACCGGGACTAGCGGCACAGATACGCAGTATTTT.

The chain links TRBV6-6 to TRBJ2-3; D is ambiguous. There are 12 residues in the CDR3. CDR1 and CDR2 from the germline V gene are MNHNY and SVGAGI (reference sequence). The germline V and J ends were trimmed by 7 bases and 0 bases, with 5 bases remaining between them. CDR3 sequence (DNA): TGTGCCAGCACCTATAGCACAGATACGCAGTATTTT. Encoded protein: CASTYSTDTQYF.

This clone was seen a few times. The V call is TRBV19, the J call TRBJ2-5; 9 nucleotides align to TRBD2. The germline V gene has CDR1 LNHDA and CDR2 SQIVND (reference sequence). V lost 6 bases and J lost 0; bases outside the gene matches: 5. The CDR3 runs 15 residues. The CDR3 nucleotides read TGTGCCAGTAGCATGCTAGCGGGGTACCAAGAGACCCAGTACTTC. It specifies CASSMLAGYQETQYF.

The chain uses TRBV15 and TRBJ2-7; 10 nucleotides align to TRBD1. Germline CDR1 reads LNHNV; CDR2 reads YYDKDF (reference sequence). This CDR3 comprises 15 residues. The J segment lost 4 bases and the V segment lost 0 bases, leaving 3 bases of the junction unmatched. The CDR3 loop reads CATSRDRQGAYEQYF. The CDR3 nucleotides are TGTGCCACCAGCAGAGACCGACAGGGGGCTTACGAGCAGTACTTC.

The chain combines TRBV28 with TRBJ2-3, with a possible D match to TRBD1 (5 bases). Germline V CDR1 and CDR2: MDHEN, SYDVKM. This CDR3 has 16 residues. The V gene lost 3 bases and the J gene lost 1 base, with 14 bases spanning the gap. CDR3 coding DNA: TGTGCCAGCAGTTTTCGTCTTGGGGCGGGCACAGATACGCAGTATTTT. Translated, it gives CASSFRLGAGTDTQYF.

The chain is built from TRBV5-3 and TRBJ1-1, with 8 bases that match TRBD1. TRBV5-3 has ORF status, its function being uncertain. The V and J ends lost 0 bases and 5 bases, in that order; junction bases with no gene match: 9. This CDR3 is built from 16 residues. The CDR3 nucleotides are TGTGCCAGAAGCTTGGGGCAGGGGGCGTTCCGGACTGAAGCTTTCTTT. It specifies CARSLGQGAFRTEAFF.

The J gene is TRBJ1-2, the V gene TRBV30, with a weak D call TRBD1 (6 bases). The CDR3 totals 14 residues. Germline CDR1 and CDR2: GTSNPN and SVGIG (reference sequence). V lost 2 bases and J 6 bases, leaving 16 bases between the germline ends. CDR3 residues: CAWSQDSFRHGYTF. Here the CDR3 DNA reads TGTGCCTGGAGTCAGGACAGCTTTCGCCATGGCTACACCTTC.

CDR3 DNA sequence: TGTGCCAGCAGCTTAGGGGGGGGTTCCTACGAGCAGTACTTC. It encodes CASSLGGGSYEQYF. The chain uses TRBV11-2 and TRBJ2-7; 7 bases are shared with TRBD2. The CDR3 is made up of 14 amino acids. Trimming took 1 base from V and 1 from J; bases not matched to a gene: 1. Germline assignment: CDR1 SGHAT and CDR2 FQNNGV. Supplemented by reference TRBV11-2 and TRBJ2-7, the full variable domain reads EAGVAQSPRYKIIEKRQSVAFWCNPISGHATLYWYQQILGQGPKLLIQFQNNGVVDDSQLPKDRFSAERLKGVDSTLKIQPAKLEDSAVYLCASSLGGGSYEQYFGPGTRLTVT.

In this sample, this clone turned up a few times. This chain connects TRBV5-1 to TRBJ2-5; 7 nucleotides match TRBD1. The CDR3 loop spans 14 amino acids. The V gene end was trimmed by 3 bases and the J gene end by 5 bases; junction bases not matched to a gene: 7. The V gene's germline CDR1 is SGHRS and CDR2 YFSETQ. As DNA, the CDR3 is TGCGCCAGCAGCTCACAGGGGTCAGGTGAGACCCAGTACTTC. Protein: CASSSQGSGETQYF.

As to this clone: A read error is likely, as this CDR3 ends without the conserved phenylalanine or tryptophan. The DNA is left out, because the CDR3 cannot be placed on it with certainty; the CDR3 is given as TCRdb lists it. The CDR3 here is CASSSIDRLPLAV. The chain has TRBV6-6 and TRBJ1-2; the table's D call, TRBD1, was not checked against the DNA. The CDR3 length is 13 residues, termini included. The V gene's germline CDR1 is MNHNY and CDR2 SVGAGI (reference sequence).

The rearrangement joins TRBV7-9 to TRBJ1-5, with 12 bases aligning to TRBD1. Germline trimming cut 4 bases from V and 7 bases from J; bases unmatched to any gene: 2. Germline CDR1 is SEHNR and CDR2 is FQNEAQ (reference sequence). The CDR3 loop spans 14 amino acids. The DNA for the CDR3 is TGTGCCAGCAGCTCTGGGACAGGGGGCCAGCCCCAGCATTTT. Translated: CASSSGTGGQPQHF.

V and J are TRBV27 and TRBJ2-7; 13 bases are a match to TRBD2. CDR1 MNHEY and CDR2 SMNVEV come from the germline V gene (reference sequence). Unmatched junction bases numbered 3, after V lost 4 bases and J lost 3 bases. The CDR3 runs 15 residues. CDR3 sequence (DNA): TGTGCCAGCAGTTCCGGGACTAGCGGGAACTACGAGCAGTACTTC. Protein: CASSSGTSGNYEQYF.

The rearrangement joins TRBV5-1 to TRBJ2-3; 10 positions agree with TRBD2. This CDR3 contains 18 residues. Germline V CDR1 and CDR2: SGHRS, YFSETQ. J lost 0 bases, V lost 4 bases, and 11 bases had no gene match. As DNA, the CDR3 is TGCGCCAGCAGCATTGGACTACTAGCGGGGACTAGCACAGATACGCAGTATTTT. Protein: CASSIGLLAGTSTDTQYF.

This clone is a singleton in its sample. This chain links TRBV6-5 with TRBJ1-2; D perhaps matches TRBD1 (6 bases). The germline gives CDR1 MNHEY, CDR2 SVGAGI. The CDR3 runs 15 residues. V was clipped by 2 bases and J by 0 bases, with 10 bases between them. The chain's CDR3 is CASSYTGHTNYGYTF. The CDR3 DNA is TGTGCCAGCAGTTACACGGGACATACTAACTATGGCTACACCTTC.

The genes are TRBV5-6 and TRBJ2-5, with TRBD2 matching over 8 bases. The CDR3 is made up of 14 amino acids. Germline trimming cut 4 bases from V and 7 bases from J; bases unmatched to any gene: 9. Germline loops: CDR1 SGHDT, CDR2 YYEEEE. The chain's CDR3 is CASSPGLGGATQYF. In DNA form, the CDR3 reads TGTGCCAGCAGCCCGGGACTAGGGGGTGCGACCCAGTACTTC.

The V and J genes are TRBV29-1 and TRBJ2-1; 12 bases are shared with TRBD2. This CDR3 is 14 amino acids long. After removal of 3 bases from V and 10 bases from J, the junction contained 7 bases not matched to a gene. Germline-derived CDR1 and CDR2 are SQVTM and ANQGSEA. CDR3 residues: CSVDRTSGTREQFF. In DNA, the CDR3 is TGCAGCGTTGACCGGACTAGCGGGACTCGCGAGCAGTTCTTC.

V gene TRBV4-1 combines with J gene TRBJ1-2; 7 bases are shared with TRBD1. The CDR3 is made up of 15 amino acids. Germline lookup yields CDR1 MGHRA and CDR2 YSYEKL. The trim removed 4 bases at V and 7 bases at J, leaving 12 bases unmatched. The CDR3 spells CASSPFPRGRGGYTF. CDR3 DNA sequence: TGCGCCAGCAGCCCGTTCCCGAGGGGGCGAGGTGGCTACACCTTC.

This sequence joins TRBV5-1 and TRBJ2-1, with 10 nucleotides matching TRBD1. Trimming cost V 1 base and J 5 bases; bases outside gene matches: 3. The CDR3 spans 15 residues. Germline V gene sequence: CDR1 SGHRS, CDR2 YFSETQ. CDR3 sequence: CASSLTTGGHNEQFF. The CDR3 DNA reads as TGCGCCAGCAGCTTGACGACAGGGGGCCACAATGAGCAGTTCTTC.